This T cell receptor beta chain was profiled in a study of technical replicates of blood from a handful of donors. This CDR3 has 14 amino acids. Trimming removed 6 bases from V and 4 bases from J; junction bases left unmatched: 4. Germline CDR1 is MNHEY and CDR2 is SVGAGI. Assay: immunoSEQ multiplex PCR; the TCRdb copy retains only in-frame clones and omits some. The sample carries 55,000 to 75,000 clones, around 91% recorded once. The TCR originated in a human donor in good health. Some clones in this sample may be carry-over from other donors' samples. The chain recombines TRBV6-5 with TRBJ1-1; TRBD1 aligns across 11 bases. The sequencing sample was made of PBMCs. CDR3 in amino acids: CASSPGTGGTEAFF. In nucleotides, the CDR3 is TGTGCCAGCAGCCCCGGGACAGGGGGCACTGAAGCTTTCTTT.